Shown below are 9 T cell receptor beta chains from a single sample sequenced in a study of response to subunit inactivated influenza vaccine. TCRdb re-called the RT-PCR reads with MiXCR, one entry per CDR3 protein. The data show roughly 630,000 distinct CDR3 sequences, 14% seen once. The sequenced sample was PBMCs from blood, obtained 14 to 15 days before vaccination. Receptors originate from a man between 50 and 59 years old who received an inactivated influenza vaccine.

The chain employs TRBV12-5 and TRBJ1-2; weak D call: TRBD1 (5 bases). Germline CDR1 and CDR2: LGHNT and FRNRAP. The CDR3 length is 11 residues. Trimming cost V 4 bases and J 8 bases, with 8 bases left between them. The CDR3 is CASGWGRGYTF. CDR3 sequence (DNA): TGTGCTAGTGGTTGGGGCAGGGGCTACACCTTC. Full variable domain (remainder filled in from reference TRBV12-5 and TRBJ1-2): DARVTQTPRHKVTEMGQEVTMRCQPILGHNTVFWYRQTMMQGLELLAYFRNRAPLDDSGMPKDRFSAEMPDATLATLKIQPSEPRDSAVYFCASGWGRGYTFGSGTRLTVV.

This clonotype was recorded many times. J is TRBJ1-1 and V is TRBV12-3 or TRBV12-4, with TRBD1 matching over 9 bases. The ends lost 2 bases at V and 7 bases at J; junction bases unmatched: 2. This CDR3 has 13 residues. CDR3 amino acids: CASSLRGQGEAFF. For the CDR3, the DNA is TGTGCCAGCAGTTTACGGGGACAGGGTGAAGCTTTCTTT.

This clonotype was observed a few times. V usage is TRBV30 and J usage is TRBJ1-5; tentative D call: TRBD1 (5 bases). Deletions cut 2 bases from V and 12 bases from J, with 14 bases between. Germline V CDR1 and CDR2: GTSNPN, SVGIG (reference sequence). The CDR3 runs to 12 residues. The CDR3 loop is CAWSILGGFQHF. The CDR3 nucleotides are TGTGCCTGGAGTATACTCGGGGGGTTCCAGCATTTT. The full variable domain, its missing parts supplied by reference TRBV30 and TRBJ1-5, is SQTIHQWPATLVQPVGSPLSLECTVEGTSNPNLYWYRQAAGRGLQLLFYSVGIGQISSEVPQNLSASRPQDRQFILSSKKLLLSDSGFYLCAWSILGGFQHFGDGTRLSIL.

The chain couples TRBV2 to TRBJ1-2; D gene unclear. The V end lost 5 bases, the J end lost 0 bases, and 10 bases lay between the germline ends. Germline CDR1 reads SNHLY; CDR2 reads FYNNEI. This CDR3 contains 14 residues. The CDR3 protein is CASSFQSTNYGYTF. CDR3 in DNA: TGTGCCAGCAGTTTTCAGTCCACTAACTATGGCTACACCTTC.

This clonotype was observed a handful of times. The genes are TRBV27 and TRBJ1-2, with TRBD1 identical over 7 bases. Germline trimming cut 9 bases from V and 11 bases from J; bases unmatched to any gene: 21. Germline CDR1 and CDR2: MNHEY and SMNVEV (reference sequence). CDR3 size: 15 residues. The CDR3 loop reads CARKNPWTGYLGYTF. The CDR3 bases are TGTGCCAGAAAAAATCCCTGGACAGGCTACCTCGGATACACCTTC.

This clonotype has just a few counts. This rearrangement joins TRBV21-1 to TRBJ2-7; the table names TRBD2, a call not compared with the DNA. TRBV21-1 is reported as a pseudogene. This CDR3 region has 17 residues. CDR3 nucleotide sequence: TGTGCCAGCAGCAAACCAAGTGCGGGAGGCAAGTACGTCAAGCAGTACTTC. Its protein product is CASSKPSAGGKYVKQYF.

This clonotype was detected only a few times. The chain recombines TRBV4-2 with TRBJ2-2; 11 bases align to TRBD2. The CDR3 loop spans 19 amino acids. CDR1 is LGHNA and CDR2 is YNFKEQ in the germline V gene. The V segment lost 0 bases and the J segment 0 bases; nucleotides outside the gene matches: 6. The CDR3 DNA sequence: TGTGCCAGCAGCCAAGATGCCACTAGCGGGGGTACGAACACCGGGGAGCTGTTTTTT. Its protein product is CASSQDATSGGTNTGELFF.

V is TRBV24-1 and J is TRBJ2-7; 8 positions agree with TRBD2. In germline, CDR1 is KGHDR, CDR2 SFDVKD. J lost 2 bases, V lost 3 bases, and 5 bases had no gene match. The CDR3 has 15 residues. The CDR3, as DNA: TGTGCCACCAGTGATCCTCGGCGGGGGGCCTACGAGCAGTACTTC. Protein sequence: CATSDPRRGAYEQYF.

There are a few counts of this clonotype. The V and J genes are TRBV7-2 and TRBJ1-6; D not certain. Trimming took off 3 bases at V and 2 bases at J, with 11 bases between the two ends. This CDR3 comprises 16 residues. Germline-derived CDR1 and CDR2 are SGHTA and FQGNSA. The DNA of the CDR3 is TGTGCCAGCAGCTTGGGTTGGGTGGCCTATAATTCACCCCTCCACTTT. Residues: CASSLGWVAYNSPLHF.